This T cell receptor beta chain was profiled in a study of post-analysis software for immune sequencing data. About the study: Relapsing-remitting, secondary progressive and progressive-relapsing multiple sclerosis were all included among the disease courses.

Study-level points and caveats: Five or six TRBV segments appeared more often in patients than in controls, and TRBV5-6, TRBV5-1 and TRBV20-1 were among these. F measure grouped same-batch samples tightly together. Comparison with controls showed significantly lower normalized Chao1 diversity in multiple sclerosis patients.

This CDR3 has 14 amino acids. The germline gives CDR1 LGHNT, CDR2 FRNRAP. With V trimmed by 4 bases and J by 7 bases, 6 bases remained unmatched. This clonotype was picked up a small number of times. Its antigen is unidentified. Researchers reported that TCR beta cDNA libraries carried unique molecular identifiers. Yield was around 500,000 cDNA molecules from around 1 to 9.1 million T cells. TCRdb reprocessed the PCR reads via MiXCR and lists one record per CDR3 protein. The sample yields 800,000 to 950,000 distinct CDR3 sequences, 53% seen once. J is TRBJ1-2 and V is TRBV12-5; 10 positions agree with TRBD1. This TCR derives from a girl aged 5-17 years with multiple sclerosis. The specimen sequenced was blood. The CDR3 bases are TGTGCTAGTGGTTGGGACAGGGGTTCAAGTGGCTACACCTTC. Translation: CASGWDRGSSGYTF.